This TCR beta chain emerged from a study of cytomegalovirus exposure and HLA in healthy donors. The germline gives CDR1 LNHDA, CDR2 SQIVND (reference sequence). Between the trimmed V and J ends, which lost 5 bases and 6 bases, there was a span of 19 bases. The CDR3 length is 15 residues. Worth noting for this clone: Its antigen is still unknown.

Study-wide results and limits: The authors enumerated 150 to 200 TCR beta chains as linked to cytomegalovirus. Immune exposure information comprised only CMV serostatus. Later on, analysis showed that most CMV-associated TCR beta chains appeared to be HLA-restricted.

The PCR used 60 Vbeta and 13 Jbeta primers. Profiling relied on immunoSEQ multiplex PCR, and the TCRdb table lists in-frame clones only, not all of them. This table has more than 150,000 clones, around 86% appearing once. Sequencing input: PBMCs. The chain couples TRBV19 to TRBJ1-1; D might be TRBD1 (6 bases). The sequence was obtained from a man in his forties in good health and CMV-seropositive. The CDR3 sequence: CASSPRQAARPEAFF. As DNA, the CDR3 is TGTGCCAGTAGTCCACGACAGGCGGCCAGGCCTGAAGCTTTCTTT.